This T cell receptor beta chain is from a study of cytomegalovirus exposure and HLA in healthy donors (dated by TCRdb to 2016 to 2017). A note on the overall study: An earlier analysis of approximately 640 of the donors reported about 250 Gb of sequence data and approximately 110 million unique TCR beta sequences from about 179 million T cells. An early release that covered more than 550 HLA-typed donors contained approximately 300 gigabases of sequencing data and approximately 85 million unique TCR sequences. Among the approximately 420 genotyped donors, approximately 76% belonged to the genetic ancestry cluster associated with self-reported Caucasian donors. The aim of the study was to test whether cataloging public T cell receptors could identify signatures of past pathogen exposure. The study profiled the T cell repertoires of about 720 subjects by immunosequencing and related them to cytomegalovirus serostatus. In addition to the first cohort of 666 subjects, a separate validation cohort of 120 different subjects was used. To predict cytomegalovirus infection status, the study brought together high-throughput TCR immunosequencing, statistical association of individual TCRs with disease status, and machine learning. In a later analysis, previously published TCR beta repertoires from 600 to 850 donors were re-analyzed and high-resolution HLA genotyping was added so that TCR occurrence patterns could be studied. The later analysis used no new phenotypic data to find candidate immune exposures, relying instead on TCR beta sequences and their occurrence across donors. To decide whether each TCR beta V gene segment behaved as functional or pseudogenic, an earlier analysis of some 580 of the donors relied on high-throughput TCR beta sequencing. Donor age, sex, ethnicity and CMV serostatus were compiled alongside the repertoire data. A later genetic analysis used genome-wide SNP genotypes for about 65% of the 666 donors, treating that subset as a discovery cohort. Every discovery cohort repertoire had been produced on one sequencing platform. Class I and class II HLA loci were covered by the typing at four-digit resolution. The number of donors typed differed by locus, with 629-630 for A, B, C, DRB1 and DQB1, around 500 for DQA1, 600 to 610 for DPA1, and 450 to 480 for DPB1. Roughly 5 DR-DQ haplotypes were handled as single units for association and clustering, since linkage in the cohort was strong. Across approximately 420 genotyped donors of the cohort, an average of about 220,000 unique TCR beta nucleotide sequences per donor were sequenced, and approximately 17% of those sequences were non-productive. Study-wide conclusions, independent of this receptor: According to a later analysis, parvovirus B19, influenza, CMV and Epstein-Barr virus appeared linked to several top co-occurrence clusters. Immune exposure information for the cohort was limited to CMV serostatus. A later genetic analysis associated a missense DCLRE1C variant with V-gene and J-gene trimming of TCR beta chains, and an independent cohort replicated the association. According to a later genetic analysis, donors in an Asian-associated ancestry cluster had fewer N-insertions in productive TCRs than the approximately 690-donor mean. The authors suggested that the approach could potentially be extended to other disease states and immunological phenotypes. When HLA alleles, especially DR and DQ, strongly co-occurred, TCR associations were difficult to assign to individual alleles. In this cohort, only TCR beta chains were sequenced, and detectable features were limited by the absence of alpha or paired-chain data. A further reported finding was that TCR beta sequences accurately predicted the HLA-A and HLA-B alleles for most subjects in the first cohort. Presence/absence analyses assumed roughly uniform sequencing depth across donors, an assumption that may not hold. In a later analysis, some 18,000 TCR beta sequences were associated with specific HLA alleles at a false discovery rate of 0.05. A group of highly shared sequence variants was considered likely to be a technical artifact of the sequencing pipeline. In a later analysis, HLA-associated TCR beta chains were found to be more clonally expanded and to have lower generation probabilities than equally common non-associated chains. Broadly in line with IMGT annotations, most TCR beta V segments showed up in productive rearrangements about 87% or about 30% of the time in an earlier analysis of approximately 640 of the donors. The study listed 150 to 200 TCR beta chains as associated with cytomegalovirus. Approximately 18 rarely observed V segments, including chromosome 9 orphons, were excluded from the earlier analysis of about 600 of the donors because counts were too low. According to a later analysis, most CMV-associated TCR beta chains appeared to be HLA-restricted, and the HLA associations seemed to be driven largely by CMV exposure. Because some donors lacked HLA typing at each locus, the association tests relied only on the typed subset. Cytomegalovirus status was reported to be diagnosed by the classifier with high specificity and sensitivity in both the original and validation cohorts. Linkage disequilibrium might explain the correlated functional status among segregating V segments, but an unknown experimental factor could not be excluded. In vitro tests confirmed that three of the cytomegalovirus-associated TCR beta chains recognize cytomegalovirus antigens. In a later analysis, the rate of TCR association differed among HLA loci, with DRB1 alleles having the most associated TCRs and HLA-C alleles having the fewest. Across donors, most TCR sequences were observed very rarely, whereas some public TCRs were present in many individuals. Some IMGT-functional V segments, including TRBV6-2 and TRBV6-3, could not be distinguished by the 87-base-pair reads and were therefore excluded.

V gives up 5 bases and J gives up 2 bases, and the segment between their germline ends measures 13 bases. The CDR3 numbers 15 residues from cysteine through phenylalanine. Here the CDR3 DNA is all that survives: 45 bases in frame from base 1. According to the germline V gene, CDR1 reads MNHNS and CDR2 reads SASEGT. Comments on this clone: This receptor's antigen is unknown. No quality values exist for individual bases; no much larger clone is one base distant.

The library was produced with the immunoSEQ multiplex PCR assay. The multiplex PCR relied on a mix of 60 forward primers for TCR Vbeta segments and 13 reverse primers for TCR Jbeta segments. The CDR3 region of rearranged TCR beta genes was amplified from genomic DNA with a multiplex PCR assay. The Illumina HiSeq System was used to sequence the amplified TCR beta libraries as 87-base-pair reads. Under the source paper's analysis protocol: Across the 640 or so repertoires, a later analysis counted 78 million or so unique TCR beta chains, some 11 million of which were shared by at least two donors. A nearest-neighbor algorithm error-corrected the raw reads and collapsed the reads into unique sequences, merging closely related sequences to remove PCR and sequencing errors. V, D and J gene segments were assigned by aligning CDR3 sequences to IMGT reference sequences. For a sequence to be retained, a match of at least six nucleotides to both a V gene segment and a J gene segment was required. Rearrangements were called productive when the CDR3 lacked stop codons and stayed in frame with V and J; all others were non-productive. CDR3 was defined according to IMGT convention as the region running from the second conserved V-encoded cysteine to the conserved J-encoded phenylalanine. Sequences without an unambiguous match to a single V gene segment were excluded from the earlier analysis of a few hundred of the donors. An earlier analysis of a few hundred of the donors called V segments functional above 56.7% productive rearrangements and segregating when the between-donor standard deviation exceeded 5%. A statistical classification framework was built to diagnose cytomegalovirus status from the catalog of TCR beta chain sequences. In a later analysis, V and J genes were assigned by comparing TCR nucleotide sequences against IMGT/GENE-DB human TR gene sequences. The TCRdist pipeline was used in a later analysis to assign CDR3 sequences and most-parsimonious VDJ recombination scenarios. In a later analysis, every TCR beta chain was defined by the combination of its CDR3 amino acid sequence and its V-gene family, and reads without a unique V-gene family were dropped. A later analysis removed several hundred highly shared, low-generation-probability nucleotide sequences to deal with suspected cross-contamination and a sequencing artifact. A later analysis calculated a clonal expansion index for each public chain from normalized within-repertoire ranks of inferred template counts. A later analysis computed generation probabilities with a VDJ recombination model fitted to out-of-frame rearrangements, and checked the results against IGoR. Hypergeometric tests were used in a later analysis to score TCR-TCR, TCR-HLA and TCR-CMV co-occurrence, with a repertoire-size bias correction applied to the TCR pairs. False discovery rates were estimated in a later analysis by permuting HLA or CMV assignments 20 times. In a later analysis, co-occurring TCRs were grouped using DBSCAN, and TCRdist sequence similarity was added for clustering within HLA-allele-positive subsets. For co-occurrence clustering, repertoires with fewer than 30,000 or more than 120,000 public chains were excluded, along with five repertoires with anomalous nucleotide sharing. TCRdb re-hosts the immuneACCESS table, in-frame sequences only. Its copies lack some clones; in the studies checked, an unresolved V gene accounts for under half of them, and the cause for the rest is not known. That table supplies the V and J calls and clone size; D and trimming were determined from the DNA. This sample lists about 150,000 clones; approximately 81% were detected once. 1% of the sample is held by the ten biggest clonotypes.

The cohort comprised under 700 healthy bone marrow donors. At the time of sampling, all cohort members were nominally healthy, though unrecorded immune exposures were likely present. The donor was CMV seronegative and was included in the group of about 350 seronegative cohort members. A peripheral blood sample was provided by each donor, and peripheral blood mononuclear cells were used for TCR beta sequencing. The Qiagen DNeasy Blood Extraction Kit was used to extract genomic DNA from the blood cell samples. Sequenced sample: PBMCs. This receptor chain uses TRBV6-1 and TRBJ1-5; a confident D gene designation cannot be given. The source is a boy under 10 years old in good health and CMV-seronegative. The CDR3 amino acid sequence is: CASSSSPGGNQPQHF. The bases read TGTGCCAGCAGTTCGTCCCCGGGAGGCAATCAGCCCCAGCATTTT.